A selection of T cell receptor beta chains follows, all from one sample in a study of identical twins. TCRdb reanalysed the 5' RACE reads using MiXCR and keeps one entry per CDR3 protein. The sample carries 540,000 or so distinct CDR3 sequences, more than 20% recorded once. The data also belong to a second study, concerning yellow fever vaccine responses in identical twins.

Sequencing used CD4+ T cells sorted from blood. These receptors all come from a woman aged 18-35 years in good health. The CDR3 runs from the conserved cysteine through the conserved F or W.

j_call: TRBJ2-1
cdr3_length: 16
v_call: TRBV7-2
cdr3_aa: CASSSPLAGKNNEQFF

j_call: TRBJ1-1
cdr3_length: 13
v_call: TRBV7-9
cdr3_aa: CASSPTVPGEAFF

j_call: TRBJ1-2
cdr3_length: 11
v_call: TRBV6-5
cdr3_aa: CASSFGGGYTF

j_call: TRBJ2-3
cdr3_length: 13
v_call: TRBV3-1
cdr3_aa: CASSQGHEATQYF

j_call: TRBJ2-2
cdr3_length: 17
v_call: TRBV10-3
cdr3_aa: CAISPRDGENGSGELFF

j_call: TRBJ2-3
cdr3_length: 14
v_call: TRBV28
cdr3_aa: CASTTGQFTDTQYF

j_call: TRBJ2-7
cdr3_length: 14
v_call: TRBV20-1
cdr3_aa: CSAKLAGSSYEQYF

j_call: TRBJ2-1
cdr3_length: 16
v_call: TRBV7-9
cdr3_aa: CASSLSSGGTYNEQFF

j_call: TRBJ1-2
cdr3_length: 14
v_call: TRBV20-1
cdr3_aa: CSGEQGAPFYGYTF

j_call: TRBJ2-2
cdr3_length: 16
v_call: TRBV7-3
cdr3_aa: CASSLSGGPGTGELFF

j_call: TRBJ1-1
cdr3_length: 12
v_call: TRBV7-2
cdr3_aa: CASSPGSTEAFF

j_call: TRBJ2-2
cdr3_length: 15
v_call: TRBV20-1
cdr3_aa: CSARLAGADTGELFF

j_call: TRBJ2-2
cdr3_length: 11
v_call: TRBV29-1
cdr3_aa: CSVVDTGELFF

j_call: TRBJ2-3
cdr3_length: 12
v_call: TRBV10-3
cdr3_aa: CAINNGGDTQYF

j_call: TRBJ2-7
cdr3_length: 13
v_call: TRBV20-1
cdr3_aa: CSARQGSSYEQYF

j_call: TRBJ1-1
cdr3_length: 16
v_call: TRBV6-1
cdr3_aa: CASSHPERGARTEAFF

j_call: TRBJ1-6
cdr3_length: 13
v_call: TRBV5-6
cdr3_aa: CASQVSYNSPLHF

j_call: TRBJ2-1
cdr3_length: 16
v_call: TRBV7-7
cdr3_aa: CASSSLSATRDNEQFF